A selection of T cell receptor beta chains follows, all from one sample in a study of cytomegalovirus exposure and HLA in healthy donors. Only in-frame clones appear in the TCRdb table, and some are missing; sequencing was by immunoSEQ multiplex PCR. The table lists approximately 280,000 clones, roughly 90% of them singletons. Sequenced material: PBMCs. These receptor sequences come from a woman between 18 and 29 years old in good health and CMV-seronegative. Each CDR3 is given with its conserved first and last residue. A D gene is named only where the DNA matches it firmly. Size values are once, few and many counts, or a class for expanded clones, and some rows have none.

TRBJ2-3,TRBV7-8,.,.,TGTGCCAGCAGCTCTACTTGGTCCACAGATACGCAGTATTTT,CASSSTWSTDTQYF
TRBJ2-3,TRBV7-9,TRBD2,.,TGTGCCAGCAGCTTTCTGGGGGGGGGCACAGATACGCAGTATTTT,CASSFLGGGTDTQYF
TRBJ2-1,TRBV7-3,TRBD2,.,TGTGCCAGCAGCGCTGGACTAGCGGGAGCCAATGAGCAGTTCTTC,CASSAGLAGANEQFF
TRBJ1-1,TRBV2,.,.,TGTGCCAGCAGTGTGGGGGGGAACACTGAAGCTTTCTTT,CASSVGGNTEAFF
TRBJ2-2,TRBV19,TRBD1,.,TGTGCCAGTAGTATAGGGGGACAGCCCGGGGAGCTGTTTTTT,CASSIGGQPGELFF
TRBJ1-2,TRBV18,TRBD1,.,TGTGCCAGCTCACCACCGGGGACAGGGGCTAACTATGGCTACACCTTC,CASSPPGTGANYGYTF
TRBJ1-2,TRBV28,.,.,TGTGCCAGCAGTTGGAGAACAAATGGCTACACCTTC,CASSWRTNGYTF
TRBJ2-1,TRBV11-1,TRBD2,few,TGTGCCAGCAGCTTCGTAGCGGGAGGGGGTAATGAGCAGTTCTTC,CASSFVAGGGNEQFF
TRBJ2-3,TRBV19,TRBD2,.,TGTGCCAGTAGTACCTCTAAGTTGGGACTAGCGAGCACAGATACGCAGTATTTT,CASSTSKLGLASTDTQYF
TRBJ2-5,TRBV7-2,.,once,TGTGCCAGCAGAGAGAGGGCGGGTGGGGAGACCCAGTACTTC,CASRERAGGETQYF
TRBJ1-2,TRBV12-1,.,.,TGTGCCAGCAGCTTTATTTCACAAATATCAGTGAACTATGGCTACACCTTC,CASSFISQISVNYGYTF
TRBJ1-2,TRBV18,TRBD1,.,TGTGCCAGCTCAGCCGAGACAGGGGCGTCCAGCTACACCTTC,CASSAETGASSYTF
TRBJ2-3,TRBV15,TRBD2,.,TGTGCCACCAGCGATGAAGCGGGAGGAACGCAGTATTTT,CATSDEAGGTQYF
TRBJ2-1,TRBV29-1,TRBD2,.,TGCAGCGTTGAAAAGCTAGCGGGAGGGCGGGGCAATGAGCAGTTCTTC,CSVEKLAGGRGNEQFF
TRBJ1-4,TRBV5-6,TRBD1,.,TGTGCCAGCAGCTTTTCGGGACAGGGGGGGGAAAAACTGTTTTTT,CASSFSGQGGEKLFF
TRBJ2-5,TRBV9,TRBD2,.,TGTGCCAGCAGCCCCAGGAACGTAGCGGGCCACCAAGAGACCCAGTACTTC,CASSPRNVAGHQETQYF
TRBJ2-7,TRBV7-2,TRBD2,.,TGTGCCAGCAGCTTAACAGCGGGAGCCTACGAGCAGTACTTC,CASSLTAGAYEQYF
TRBJ2-7,TRBV6-5,TRBD1,.,TGTGCCAGCAGTTACAGGGACAGCTACGAGCAGTACTTC,CASSYRDSYEQYF
TRBJ2-3,TRBV9,.,.,TGTGCCAGCAGCGTATTAGGTGACACCCGCACAGATACGCAGTATTTT,CASSVLGDTRTDTQYF
TRBJ2-2,TRBV19,.,once,TGTGCCAGTACCGCGTACACCGGGGAGCTGTTTTTT,CASTAYTGELFF
TRBJ1-4,TRBV2,.,.,TGTGCCAGCAGGGGTAGGAGTGAAAAACTGTTTTTT,CASRGRSEKLFF
TRBJ1-5,TRBV10-3,.,.,TGTGCCATCAGTGAGACAGGGAAAAAGGATCAGCCCCAGCATTTT,CAISETGKKDQPQHF
TRBJ2-7,TRBV9,TRBD2,.,TGTGCCAGCAGCGTAGCAGGACTAGCGGGAGACGAGCAGTACTTC,CASSVAGLAGDEQYF
TRBJ2-3,TRBV21-1,.,.,TGTGCCAGCAGCCGCCTAAGGGGGGGCACCACAGATACGCAGTATTTT,CASSRLRGGTTDTQYF
TRBJ2-7,TRBV7-2,TRBD2,.,TGTGCCAGCAGCGGCCGGCGGGGGGGGCTCCCCGAGCAGTACTTC,CASSGRRGGLPEQYF
TRBJ2-1,TRBV19,TRBD2,.,TGTGCCAGTAGTATGACTAGCGGGAGCTACAATGAGCAGTTCTTC,CASSMTSGSYNEQFF